This T cell receptor (beta chain) was sequenced for a study of TIL therapy for anti-PD-1-resistant metastatic lung cancer. The overall study: Tumors carried a median roughly 1.5 non-synonymous mutations per megabase.

Concerning this clone itself: What it binds is unknown.

Time point indicated: pre-treatment sample, taken before nivolumab and TIL therapy. Most excised metastases sampled were pleural nodules or supraclavicular lymph nodes. Tumors were harvested before any PD-1/PD-L1 blockade. Trimming took 8 bases from V and 4 from J, leaving 10 bases between them. Germline lookup yields CDR1 MNHEY and CDR2 SMNVEV (reference sequence). This CDR3 is built from 12 residues. The immunoSEQ assay was v3. Some clones are missing from TCRdb's copy, which holds only in-frame ones; the method was immunoSEQ multiplex PCR. The table lists around 100,000 clones, under 70% of them singletons. Study-wide points: Many TIL product clones were absent from baseline tumor, suggesting clonal contraction.

The chain employs TRBV27 and TRBJ2-3; D may be TRBD1 (5 bases). The receptor was derived from a person aged 25-79 years with non-small cell lung cancer. This sample comprised tumor tissue, obtained at baseline. CDR3 region: CASGARADTQYF. In DNA, the CDR3 is TGTGCCAGCGGAGCCAGGGCAGATACGCAGTATTTT.